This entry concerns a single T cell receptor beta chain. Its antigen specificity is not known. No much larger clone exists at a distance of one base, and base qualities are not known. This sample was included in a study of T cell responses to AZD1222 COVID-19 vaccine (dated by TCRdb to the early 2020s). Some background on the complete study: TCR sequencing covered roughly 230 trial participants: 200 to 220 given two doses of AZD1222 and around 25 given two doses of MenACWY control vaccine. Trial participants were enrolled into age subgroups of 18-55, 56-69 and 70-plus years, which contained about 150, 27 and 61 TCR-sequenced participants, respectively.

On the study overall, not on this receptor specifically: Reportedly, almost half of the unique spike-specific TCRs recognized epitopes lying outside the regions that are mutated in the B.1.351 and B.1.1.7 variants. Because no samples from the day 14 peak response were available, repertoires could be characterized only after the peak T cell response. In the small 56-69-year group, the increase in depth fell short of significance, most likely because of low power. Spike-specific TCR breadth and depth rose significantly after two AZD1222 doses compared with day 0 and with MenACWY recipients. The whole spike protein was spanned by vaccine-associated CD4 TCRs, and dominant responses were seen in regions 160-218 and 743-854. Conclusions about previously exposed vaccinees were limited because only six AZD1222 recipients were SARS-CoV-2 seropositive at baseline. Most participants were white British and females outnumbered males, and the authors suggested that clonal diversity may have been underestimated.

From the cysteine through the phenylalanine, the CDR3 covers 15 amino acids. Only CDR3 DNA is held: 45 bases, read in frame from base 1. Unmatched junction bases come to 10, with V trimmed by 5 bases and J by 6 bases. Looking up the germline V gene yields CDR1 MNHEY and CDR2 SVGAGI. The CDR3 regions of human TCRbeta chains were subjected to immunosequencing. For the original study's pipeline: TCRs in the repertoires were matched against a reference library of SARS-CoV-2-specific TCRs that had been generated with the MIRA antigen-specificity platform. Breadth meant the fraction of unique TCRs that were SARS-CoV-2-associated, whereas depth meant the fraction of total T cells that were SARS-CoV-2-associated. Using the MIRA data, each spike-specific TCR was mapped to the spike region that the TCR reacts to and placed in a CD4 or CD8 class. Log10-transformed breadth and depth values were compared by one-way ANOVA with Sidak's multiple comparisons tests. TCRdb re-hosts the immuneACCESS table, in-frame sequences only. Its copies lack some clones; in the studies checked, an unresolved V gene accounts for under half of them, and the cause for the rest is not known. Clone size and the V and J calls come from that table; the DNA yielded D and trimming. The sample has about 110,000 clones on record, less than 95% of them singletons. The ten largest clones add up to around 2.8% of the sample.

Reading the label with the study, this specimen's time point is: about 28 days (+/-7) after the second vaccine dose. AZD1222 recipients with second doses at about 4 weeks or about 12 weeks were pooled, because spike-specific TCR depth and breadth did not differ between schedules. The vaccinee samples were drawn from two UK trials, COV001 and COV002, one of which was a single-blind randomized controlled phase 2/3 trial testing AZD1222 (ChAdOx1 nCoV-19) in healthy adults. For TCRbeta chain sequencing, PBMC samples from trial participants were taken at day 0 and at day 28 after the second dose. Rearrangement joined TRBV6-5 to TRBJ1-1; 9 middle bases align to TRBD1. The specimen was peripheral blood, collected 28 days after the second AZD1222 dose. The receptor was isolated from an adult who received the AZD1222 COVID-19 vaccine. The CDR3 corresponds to CASSLTDRGVSEAFF. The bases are TGTGCCAGCAGTCTAACGGACAGGGGTGTTTCTGAAGCTTTCTTT.